This T cell receptor beta chain was sequenced during a study of blood T cell repertoires in COVID-19. Authors' methods: Estimates of nucleated cell counts were drawn from the amplification of reference gene primers. The assay was immunoSEQ multiplex PCR, and TCRdb's table has in-frame clones only and misses some. The V and J calls and clone size come from that table; D and trimming were worked out from the DNA. Among a few hundred thousand clones listed, approximately 86% were seen once. The CDR3 consists of 15 residues. The V and J ends lost 0 bases and 2 bases respectively, with 11 bases between them. Germline-derived CDR1 and CDR2 are LGHDT and YNNKEL (reference sequence).

Source material: peripheral blood. The chain is built from TRBV3-1 (or the pseudogene TRBV3-2) and TRBJ2-7, with D tentatively TRBD2 (7 bases). The receptor comes from a woman in her 70s with COVID-19, enrolled during active disease. The CDR3 sequence: CASSQEVGGAYEQYF. The CDR3 region has the DNA TGTGCCAGCAGCCAAGAGGTAGGGGGGGCCTACGAGCAGTACTTC.